These T cell receptor beta chains were read from a single sample in a study of CD8 T cells in ankylosing spondylitis. TCRdb reprocessed the 5' RACE reads via MiXCR and lists one record per CDR3 protein. This sample has 300,000 to 400,000 distinct CDR3 sequences, with approximately 22% found just once. Sequencing input: blood, either unsorted or a sorted T cell fraction (not recorded which). The receptors stem from a male donor with ankylosing spondylitis or in good health (not recorded which). CDR3s include the opening cysteine and the closing phenylalanine or tryptophan. A D gene is named only where the DNA matches it firmly. For some rows the clone size is stated as once, few or many, or as a class when expanded; others skip it.

J	V	D	size	CDR3	DNA
TRBJ2-7	TRBV12-3/TRBV12-4	-	many	CASSPSHYEQYF	TGTGCCAGCAGTCCCAGTCACTACGAGCAGTACTTC
TRBJ2-1	TRBV6-2/TRBV6-3	TRBD2	-	CASSFGLAGELYNEQFF	TGTGCCAGCAGTTTCGGACTAGCGGGGGAGTTGTACAATGAGCAGTTCTTC
TRBJ2-3	TRBV29-1	TRBD2	-	CSAGLAGATSTDTQYF	TGCAGCGCTGGACTAGCGGGGGCCACTAGCACAGATACGCAGTATTTT
TRBJ1-2	TRBV7-9	-	-	CASSLAFNDGYTF	TGTGCCAGCAGCTTAGCCTTCAATGACGGCTACACCTTC
TRBJ2-7	TRBV2	-	few	CASRGLAGQYF	TGTGCCAGCAGGGGTTTGGCGGGGCAGTACTTC
TRBJ2-4	TRBV12-3/TRBV12-4	-	-	CASSPPDTQNIQYF	TGTGCCAGCAGTCCCCCGGACACACAAAACATTCAGTACTTC
TRBJ2-5	TRBV28	-	-	CASSPTGTMVGETQYF	TGTGCCAGCAGTCCCACCGGGACGATGGTGGGAGAGACCCAGTACTTC
TRBJ2-7	TRBV10-3	TRBD1	few	CAISDSGTVSSYEQYF	TGTGCCATCAGTGATTCCGGGACAGTAAGCTCCTACGAGCAGTACTTC
TRBJ1-1	TRBV12-3/TRBV12-4	TRBD1	-	CASDTLGQRTEAFF	TGTGCCAGCGACACTTTGGGACAGCGCACTGAAGCTTTCTTT
TRBJ2-3	TRBV11-2	TRBD2	-	CASSPDVILAGRTDTQYF	TGTGCCAGCAGCCCAGACGTTATCTTAGCGGGCCGCACAGATACGCAGTATTTT
TRBJ2-3	TRBV18	-	-	CASSPLAHPSTDTQYF	TGTGCCAGCTCACCCCTAGCGCATCCCAGCACAGATACGCAGTATTTT
TRBJ2-1	TRBV10-1	-	-	CTSTPSVTDEQFF	TGCACCAGCACCCCGTCAGTTACCGATGAGCAGTTCTTC
TRBJ2-2	TRBV24-1	-	many	CATSEGGWDTGELFF	TGTGCCACCAGTGAAGGAGGGTGGGACACCGGGGAGCTGTTTTTT
TRBJ2-3	TRBV3-1	TRBD2	-	CASSQGLAGATYTDTQYF	TGTGCCAGCAGCCAAGGGCTAGCGGGGGCCACCTACACAGATACGCAGTATTTT
TRBJ2-1	TRBV2	-	few	CASYHDTPSYNEQFF	TGTGCCAGCTATCACGACACCCCCTCCTACAATGAGCAGTTCTTC
TRBJ2-5	TRBV25-1	-	-	CASSEGRYQETQYF	TGTGCCAGCAGTGAAGGACGGTACCAAGAGACCCAGTACTTC
TRBJ2-7	TRBV6-5	-	few	CASSYSHRAYEQYF	TGTGCCAGCAGTTACTCGCACAGAGCCTACGAGCAGTACTTC
TRBJ2-1	TRBV12-3/TRBV12-4	-	many	CASSRPYNEQFF	TGTGCCAGCAGCCGGCCTTACAATGAGCAGTTCTTC
TRBJ2-7	TRBV4-1	-	once	CASSQEVRGPDEQYF	TGCGCCAGCAGCCAAGAGGTTCGGGGGCCGGACGAGCAGTACTTC
TRBJ1-2	TRBV7-2	-	-	CASSFSPAGYGYTF	TGTGCCAGCAGCTTCTCGCCAGCAGGCTATGGCTACACCTTC
TRBJ2-1	TRBV11-2	TRBD2	-	CASSASGLAEYNEQFF	TGTGCCAGCAGCGCCAGTGGGCTAGCGGAATACAATGAGCAGTTCTTC
TRBJ2-3	TRBV12-3/TRBV12-4	TRBD2	few	CASTYRGGGPLTDTQYF	TGTGCCAGCACTTACCGAGGCGGGGGACCCCTCACAGATACGCAGTATTTT
TRBJ2-2	TRBV27	-	-	CASSLTPNTGELFF	TGTGCCAGCAGTTTAACCCCGAACACCGGGGAGCTGTTTTTT
TRBJ2-3	TRBV9	-	-	CASSARPGGLTDTQYF	TGTGCCAGCAGCGCGAGGCCAGGGGGGCTCACAGATACGCAGTATTTT
TRBJ2-3	TRBV4-1	-	few	CASSQSPLITDTQYF	TGCGCCAGCAGCCAATCACCCCTCATTACAGATACGCAGTATTTT
TRBJ2-2	TRBV5-1	TRBD2	-	CASGPTPSLAGGTGELFF	TGCGCCAGCGGCCCCACTCCATCCTTAGCGGGGGGCACCGGGGAGCTGTTTTTT
TRBJ2-3	TRBV11-2	TRBD2	few	CASSSWTSGEDTQYF	TGTGCCAGCAGCTCATGGACTAGCGGGGAGGATACGCAGTATTTT